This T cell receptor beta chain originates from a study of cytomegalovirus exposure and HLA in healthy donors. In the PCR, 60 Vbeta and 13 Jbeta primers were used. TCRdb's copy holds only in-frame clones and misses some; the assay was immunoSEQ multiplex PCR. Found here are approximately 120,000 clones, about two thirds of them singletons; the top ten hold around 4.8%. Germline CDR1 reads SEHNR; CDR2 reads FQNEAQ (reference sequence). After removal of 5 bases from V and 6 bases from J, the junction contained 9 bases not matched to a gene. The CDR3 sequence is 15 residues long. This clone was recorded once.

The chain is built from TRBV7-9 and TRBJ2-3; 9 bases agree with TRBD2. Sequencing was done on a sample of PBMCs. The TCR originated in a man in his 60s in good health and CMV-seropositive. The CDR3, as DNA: TGTGCCAGCAGCACACGCGGGGGGGCCAGGGATACGCAGTATTTT. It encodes CASSTRGGARDTQYF.